The 25 T cell receptor beta chains given below trace back to one sample, sequenced in a study of control samples from healthy donors and cancer patients. The table came from immunoSEQ multiplex PCR; TCRdb's copy has only in-frame clones and leaves some out. The sample includes fewer than 150,000 clones, approximately 91% of them seen just once. The material sequenced was blood. The receptors stem from a woman aged 18 to 35 in good health.

This clone was seen a single time. The chain uses TRBV19 and TRBJ1-5; tentatively, D is TRBD1 (5 bases). Deletions cut 7 bases from V and 12 bases from J, with 13 bases between. CDR1 is LNHDA and CDR2 is SQIVND in the germline V gene (reference sequence). The CDR3 sequence is 11 residues long. The CDR3 bases are TGTGCCAGTACGGGACCGTATGGCCAGCATTTT. This translates into CASTGPYGQHF.

The rearrangement joins TRBV4-3 to TRBJ2-1, with TRBD1 as a possible D gene (6 bases). The CDR3 is 14 residues long. V lost 4 bases, J lost 1 base, and 8 bases lay in between. Germline loops: CDR1 LGHNA, CDR2 YSLEER. The CDR3 bases are TGCGCCAGCAGCCCAGGGGCGTCCTACAATGAGCAGTTCTTC. As protein: CASSPGASYNEQFF.

This chain uses TRBV28 with TRBJ1-3; 9 bases fit TRBD1. After removal of 5 bases from V and 0 bases from J, the junction contained 8 bases not matched to a gene. CDR3 length equals 17 residues. In germline, CDR1 is MDHEN, CDR2 SYDVKM. The DNA for the CDR3 is TGTGCCAGCAGTGTACCGGGACAGGGAGGCTCTGGAAACACCATATATTTT. Encoded protein: CASSVPGQGGSGNTIYF.

As DNA, the CDR3 is TGTGCCAGTAGTGTGGACAGGGACTTTAACTATGGCTACACCTTC. It specifies CASSVDRDFNYGYTF. The chain joins TRBV19 to TRBJ1-2, with 8 bases aligning to TRBD1. CDR1 LNHDA and CDR2 SQIVND come from the germline V gene (reference sequence). The trim removed 5 bases at V and 1 base at J, leaving 6 bases unmatched. This CDR3 has 15 amino acids.

V and J are TRBV25-1 and TRBJ1-1, with D tentatively TRBD1 (5 bases). Germline CDR1 is MGHDK and CDR2 is SYGVNS. With 3 bases removed from V and 8 bases from J, the gap between germline ends came to 10 bases. CDR3 length equals 12 residues. The CDR3 coding sequence is TGTGCCAGCAGTGATAGGGGTAGAGAAGCTTTCTTT. It specifies CASSDRGREAFF. Variable domain in full (rest from reference TRBV25-1 and TRBJ1-1): EADIYQTPRYLVIGTGKKITLECSQTMGHDKMYWYQQDPGMELHLIHYSYGVNSTEKGDLSSESTVSRIRTEHFPLTLESARPSHTSQYLCASSDRGREAFFGQGTRLTVV.

The chain is built from TRBV10-3 and TRBJ1-1; D may be TRBD1 (6 bases). The germline V and J ends were trimmed by 0 bases and 3 bases, with 14 bases remaining between them. The CDR3 covers 16 residues. Germline loops: CDR1 ENHRY, CDR2 SYGVKD. CDR3 loop: CAISESGQMGYTEAFF. CDR3 DNA: TGTGCCATCAGTGAGTCGGGACAAATGGGGTACACTGAAGCTTTCTTT.

V gene TRBV2 combines with J gene TRBJ2-5; 10 nucleotides align to TRBD2. Germline V lookup: CDR1 SNHLY, CDR2 FYNNEI. With V trimmed by 1 base and J by 4 bases, 12 bases remained unmatched. This CDR3 has 18 residues. In nucleotides, the CDR3 is TGTGCCAGCAGTGAAGGGACTAGCGGACTAGCTGCATCAGAGACCCAGTACTTC. This gives the protein CASSEGTSGLAASETQYF.

This clone was counted a single time. The genes are TRBV28 and TRBJ2-3; D is ambiguous. Germline lookup yields CDR1 MDHEN and CDR2 SYDVKM. The length of the CDR3 is 12 residues. V was cut by 7 bases and J by 2 bases, with 7 bases left in between. CDR3 coding DNA: TGTGCCAGCATCTCATACACAGATACGCAGTATTTT. Translation: CASISYTDTQYF.

The chain employs TRBV5-6 and TRBJ1-1; D remains ambiguous. CDR3 size: 16 residues. Germline V lookup: CDR1 SGHDT, CDR2 YYEEEE. V lost 4 bases and J 0 bases, leaving 16 bases between the germline ends. The CDR3 DNA reads as TGTGCCAGCAGCCGTTTCGGATCAGCTTTGAACACTGAAGCTTTCTTT. Translated: CASSRFGSALNTEAFF. Full variable domain (missing parts from reference TRBV5-6 and TRBJ1-1): DAGVTQSPTHLIKTRGQQVTLRCSPKSGHDTVSWYQQALGQGPQFIFQYYEEEERQRGNFPDRFSGHQFPNYSSELNVNALLLGDSALYLCASSRFGSALNTEAFFGQGTRLTVV.

This chain joins TRBV5-1 and TRBJ1-1, with D unclear. Trimming cost V 7 bases and J 2 bases, with 12 bases left between them. Germline CDR1 reads SGHRS; CDR2 reads YFSETQ. The CDR3 has 13 residues. CDR3 region: CASRHGTNTEAFF. Written as DNA, the CDR3 is TGCGCCAGCCGACACGGAACTAACACTGAAGCTTTCTTT.

V gene TRBV6-6 combines with J gene TRBJ1-6; D might be TRBD1 (5 bases). Germline V CDR1 and CDR2: MNHNY, SVGAGI (reference sequence). Deletions cut 2 bases from V and 8 bases from J, with 10 bases between. The CDR3 totals 14 residues. The CDR3 here is CASSYRGVDSPLHF. CDR3 in DNA: TGTGCCAGCAGTTACCGGGGGGTCGATTCACCCCTCCACTTT.

The chain links TRBV7-9 to TRBJ2-3; D perhaps matches TRBD2 (5 bases). From germline, CDR1 is SEHNR and CDR2 FQNEAQ (reference sequence). With 1 base removed from V and 0 bases from J, the gap between germline ends came to 14 bases. The CDR3 is 17 residues long. CDR3 DNA sequence: TGTGCCAGCAGCTTAGGACTCCAGCGGATAAGCACAGATACGCAGTATTTT. Amino acid sequence: CASSLGLQRISTDTQYF.

This chain connects TRBV7-2 to TRBJ1-2, with 7 bases fitting TRBD1. Germline-derived CDR1 and CDR2 are SGHTA and FQGNSA. The CDR3 runs 16 residues. V lost 4 bases to trimming and J lost 4 bases; unmatched junction nucleotides: 12. The CDR3 region is CASSSRDSVPIYGYTF. The CDR3 coding sequence is TGTGCCAGCAGCTCCCGGGACAGTGTCCCAATCTATGGCTACACCTTC.

The rearrangement joins TRBV19 to TRBJ2-3; TRBD1 might be the D (5 bases). The V gene lost 9 bases and the J gene lost 3 bases, with 13 bases spanning the gap. The CDR3 totals 13 residues. Germline V CDR1 and CDR2: LNHDA, SQIVND (reference sequence). CDR3 in DNA: TGTGCCAGCCGGCCCTCAGGGACAGATACGCAGTATTTT. Encoded protein: CASRPSGTDTQYF.

This chain uses TRBV3-1 (or the pseudogene TRBV3-2) with TRBJ2-5, with D perhaps TRBD2 (6 bases). From germline, CDR1 is LGHDT and CDR2 YNNKEL (reference sequence). Deletions cut 4 bases from V and 1 base from J, with 16 bases between. The CDR3 covers 16 residues. The CDR3 DNA is TGTGCCAGCAGCCTTGGAGGGCAGGGCCTCCAAGAGACCCAGTACTTC. This encodes CASSLGGQGLQETQYF.

This rearrangement joins TRBV30 to TRBJ2-2; perhaps D is TRBD1 or TRBD2 (5 bases each). In germline, CDR1 is GTSNPN, CDR2 SVGIG (reference sequence). Trimming pared 2 bases from V and 2 bases from J, leaving 9 bases between. This CDR3 contains 14 residues. The DNA for the CDR3 is TGTGCCTGGAGTAAGGGACCAAACACCGGGGAGCTGTTTTTT. Its protein is CAWSKGPNTGELFF.

The genes are TRBV24-1 and TRBJ1-1; D possibly corresponds to TRBD1 (5 bases). The CDR3 is 22 residues long. Germline V gene lookup returns CDR1 KGHDR and CDR2 SFDVKD. V was clipped by 0 bases and J by 4 bases, with 32 bases between them. In nucleotides, the CDR3 is TGTGCCACCAGTGATTTGGGGCTTGCCAGGGAACGTTTCCCCACTCAGATCACTGAAGCTTTCTTT. Its translation is CATSDLGLARERFPTQITEAFF.

This rearrangement joins TRBV4-1 to TRBJ2-7, with 7 bases identical to TRBD2. Germline V gene lookup returns CDR1 MGHRA and CDR2 YSYEKL. This CDR3 has 14 amino acids. V was pared by 0 bases and J by 7 bases, with 6 bases of the junction left unmatched. CDR3 in DNA: TGCGCCAGCAGCCAAGATGAGGCGGGGGTAGAGCAGTACTTC. This translates into CASSQDEAGVEQYF.

CDR3 coding DNA: TGCGCCAGCAGCCAATTTCTTGGCAATGAGCAGTTCTTC. Protein: CASSQFLGNEQFF. The chain uses TRBV4-3 and TRBJ2-1; D is unresolved. The CDR3 sequence is 13 residues long. Germline V gene lookup returns CDR1 LGHNA and CDR2 YSLEER. With 2 bases removed from V and 6 bases from J, the gap between germline ends came to 8 bases.

This chain links TRBV30 with TRBJ1-2, with D tentatively TRBD1 (5 bases). V was trimmed by 1 base and J by 4 bases, leaving 7 bases between them. From germline, CDR1 is GTSNPN and CDR2 SVGIG (reference sequence). The CDR3 runs 12 residues. CDR3 DNA sequence: TGTGCCTGGAGTGCCGGGACCTATGGCTACACCTTC. It codes for CAWSAGTYGYTF.

The chain has TRBV30 and TRBJ1-2; the match to TRBD1 covers 8 bases. The CDR3 runs 13 residues. Germline loops: CDR1 GTSNPN, CDR2 SVGIG (reference sequence). Trimming removed 7 bases from V and 5 bases from J; junction bases left unmatched: 9. CDR3 nucleotide sequence: TGTGCCTCCCCCAGGGGGCTCGGTTATGGCTACACCTTC. It yields the protein CASPRGLGYGYTF.

The rearrangement links TRBV19 to TRBJ1-5, with D uncertain. Germline assignment: CDR1 LNHDA and CDR2 SQIVND (reference sequence). The V and J ends lost 2 bases and 4 bases respectively, with 6 bases between them. This CDR3 has 13 residues. CDR3 nucleotides: TGTGCCAGTAGTATATTGGTGAATCAGCCCCAGCATTTT. Residues: CASSILVNQPQHF.

Points on this clone: Different DNA sequences within this sample yield the same CDR3. The V call is TRBV7-2, the J call TRBJ2-2, with no clear D. This CDR3 is 14 amino acids long. The V gene lost 2 bases and the J gene lost 4 bases, with 8 bases spanning the gap. Per the germline V gene, CDR1 is SGHTA and CDR2 is FQGNSA. CDR3 in amino acids: CASSLTGRTGELFF. CDR3 coding DNA: TGTGCCAGCAGCTTAACTGGGCGCACCGGGGAGCTGTTTTTT. The complete variable domain, with remaining parts taken from reference TRBV7-2 and TRBJ2-2, reads GAGVSQSPSNKVTEKGKDVELRCDPISGHTALYWYRQSLGQGLEFLIYFQGNSAPDKSGLPSDRFSAERTGGSVSTLTIQRTQQEDSAVYLCASSLTGRTGELFFGEGSRLTVL.

V and J are TRBV30 and TRBJ1-5; D gene ambiguous. V gave up 1 base and J gave up 3 bases, with 4 bases separating them. The CDR3 contains 12 residues. Germline V lookup: CDR1 GTSNPN, CDR2 SVGIG (reference sequence). CDR3 nucleotides: TGTGCCTGGAGTGACCCCAATCAGCCCCAGCATTTT. It translates to CAWSDPNQPQHF.

The chain uses TRBV6-2 or TRBV6-3 and TRBJ1-3; no definite D call. The CDR3 loop spans 15 amino acids. V lost 0 bases, J lost 0 bases, and 6 bases lay in between. From germline, CDR1 is MNHEY and CDR2 SVGEGT. CDR3 amino acids: CASSYSYVSGNTIYF. For the CDR3, the DNA is TGTGCCAGCAGTTACTCGTACGTCTCTGGAAACACCATATATTTT.